Listed below are T cell receptor beta chains from one sample, sequenced in a study of T cell repertoires in cytomegalovirus infection. TCRdb analysed the reads with MiXCR anew, one entry per CDR3 protein. The table records hundreds of thousands of distinct CDR3 sequences, roughly 35% of them present only once. Source material: PBMCs. Source of these receptors: a human donor in good health (CMV status not recorded). Some clones in this sample may be carry-over from other donors' samples. The CDR3 runs from the conserved cysteine through the conserved F or W. Fields, in order: D gene, V gene, J gene, clone size, CDR3 DNA, CDR3 protein. The D gene is left open where the match is weak. Clone size, where shown, is once, few, many, or a class for clones that have expanded.

>TRBD2|TRBV28|TRBJ2-1|few
TGTGCCAGCAGTCGGGACTACGGTGAGCAGTTCTTC
CASSRDYGEQFF
>TRBD1|TRBV28|TRBJ1-1|.
TGTGCCAGCAGTTCACCGGGACAGGGACCACTGGTGGAAGCTTTCTTT
CASSSPGQGPLVEAFF
>.|TRBV6-1|TRBJ1-1|.
TGTGCCAGCAGTGCGGACGTAGGGAACACTGAAGCTTTCTTT
CASSADVGNTEAFF
>TRBD1|TRBV11-2|TRBJ1-4|few
TGTGCCAGCAGCTTAGCAGGTCCGGGACAGCCCAATGAAAAACTGTTTTTT
CASSLAGPGQPNEKLFF
>TRBD1|TRBV2|TRBJ2-2|few
TGTGCCAGCACCAAAGGGACAGGGGACACCGGGGAGCTGTTTTTT
CASTKGTGDTGELFF
>.|TRBV10-3|TRBJ2-7|few
TGTGCCATCAGTACGGTTCGGGGGAGAAACGAGCAGTACTTC
CAISTVRGRNEQYF
>.|TRBV28|TRBJ1-2|few
TGTGCCAGCAGTTTCTCACCTCGGCGGAACTATGGCTACACCTTC
CASSFSPRRNYGYTF
>.|TRBV20-1|TRBJ1-5|.
TGCAGTGCTAGCCGCCCAGGGGTCCGGCTTCAGCCCCAGCATTTT
CSASRPGVRLQPQHF
>TRBD2|TRBV20-1|TRBJ2-7|.
TGCAGTTCGAGACTAGCGGGAGTCTCCTACGAGCAGTACTTC
CSSRLAGVSYEQYF
>.|TRBV7-2|TRBJ1-3|few
TGTGCCAGCAGCCCCCCCCACAAAGAAGGCACCATATATTTT
CASSPPHKEGTIYF
>TRBD1|TRBV7-9|TRBJ1-2|few
TGTGCCAGCAGCCTTATAGGACAGGCCCTTCGCCCCCACTATGGCTACACCTTC
CASSLIGQALRPHYGYTF
>TRBD1|TRBV6-6|TRBJ1-2|few
TGTGCCAGCAGTCAACACGCCGGGACAGGGACGAACTATGGCTACACCTTC
CASSQHAGTGTNYGYTF
>.|TRBV10-2|TRBJ1-4|many
TGCGCCAGCAGTGTCCGCAGGGTAAATGAAAAACTGTTTTTT
CASSVRRVNEKLFF
>.|TRBV20-1|TRBJ2-3|.
TGCAGTGCCATTCCCGTGTCGGGACATACAGATACGCAGTATTTT
CSAIPVSGHTDTQYF
>.|TRBV2|TRBJ2-5|.
TGTGCCAGCATGTGGGGGCATCAAGAGACCCAGTACTTC
CASMWGHQETQYF
>TRBD2|TRBV5-1|TRBJ2-3|.
TGCGCCAGCAGCTTGGGCGAGCGGGGGGGCTATTCCCCAGATACGCAGTATTTT
CASSLGERGGYSPDTQYF
>.|TRBV19|TRBJ2-2|few
TGTGCCAGTAGTATTCAGTATAACACCGGGGAGCTGTTTTTT
CASSIQYNTGELFF
>.|TRBV27|TRBJ1-3|many
TGTGCCAGCACTCCCACACCGAATGGAAACACCATATATTTT
CASTPTPNGNTIYF
>TRBD1|TRBV29-1|TRBJ1-2|.
TGCAGCGTCGGGGACAGGGGGCGCGGGAACTATGGCTACACCTTC
CSVGDRGRGNYGYTF
>.|TRBV4-1|TRBJ1-2|.
TGCGCCAGCAGCCAAGGGGTCGGCTCCTACTATGGCTACACCTTC
CASSQGVGSYYGYTF
>.|TRBV24-1|TRBJ2-6|.
TGTGCCACCAGTGCCTCCCGCGGGGCCTCTGGGGCCAACGTCCTGACTTTC
CATSASRGASGANVLTF
>TRBD1|TRBV28|TRBJ2-3|few
TGTGCCAGCAGTATACGACAGGGGGTGGGCACAGATACGCAGTATTTT
CASSIRQGVGTDTQYF
>TRBD2|TRBV29-1|TRBJ2-3|.
TGCAGCGTTGAAGGGGGGGGGGTCTCGGGGGTTAGGGAGCCAACAGATACGCAGTATTTT
CSVEGGGVSGVREPTDTQYF
>TRBD1|TRBV10-3|TRBJ1-2|few
TGTGCCATCAGTGAGTCGGGGACAGCAGACCCCATCTATGGCTACACCTTC
CAISESGTADPIYGYTF
>TRBD1|TRBV7-9|TRBJ1-5|.
TGTGCCAGCAGCTCGACGGGACAGTCCGTTGATAGCAATCAGCCCCAGCATTTT
CASSSTGQSVDSNQPQHF
>.|TRBV4-1|TRBJ2-1|many
TGCGCCAGCAGCCAAGGGGTGACTCCTTTCAATGAGCAGTTCTTC
CASSQGVTPFNEQFF
>TRBD1|TRBV12-3/TRBV12-4|TRBJ1-5|.
TGTGCCAGCAGTTTTTTCAGTTTGGGACAGGCCAATCAGCCCCAGCATTTT
CASSFFSLGQANQPQHF